This TCR beta chain is from a study of CXCR3-negative and CXCR3-positive naive CD8 T cells. The CDR3 contains 13 residues. Germline V gene data show CDR1 as SGHRS and CDR2 as YFSETQ. The libraries of TRB cDNA were prepared using 5' RACE with UMI labels. No DNA is given; TCRdb re-called the 5' RACE reads and lists each CDR3 protein once. Here the sample table reports 100,000 to 150,000 distinct CDR3 sequences. This clonotype was obtained from a human donor in good health. Some clones in this sample may be carry-over from other donors' samples. The chain recombines TRBV5-1 with TRBJ2-7; TCRdb picks TRBD1, but there is no DNA to check that call. Sample: naive CXCR3- CD8+ T cells from blood. Subset reported: CD45RO-CCR7+CD27+CD95- naive CD8+ T cells lacking CXCR3 (TNR3-). The CDR3 protein is CASSPLPAYEQYF. The entire variable domain, with the rest obtained from reference TRBV5-1 and TRBJ2-7, is as follows: KAGVTQTPRYLIKTRGQQVTLSCSPISGHRSVSWYQQTPGQGLQFLFEYFSETQRNKGNFPGRFSGRQFSNSRSEMNVSTLELGDSALYLCASSPLPAYEQYFGPGTRLTVT.